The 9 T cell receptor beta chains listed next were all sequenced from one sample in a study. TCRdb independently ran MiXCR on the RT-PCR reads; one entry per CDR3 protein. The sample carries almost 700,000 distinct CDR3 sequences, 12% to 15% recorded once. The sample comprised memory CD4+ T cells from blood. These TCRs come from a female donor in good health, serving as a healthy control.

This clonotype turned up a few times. Here the CDR3 reads CSAREGTGAAEAFF. Written as DNA, the CDR3 is TGCAGTGCTAGAGAAGGGACAGGGGCGGCTGAAGCTTTCTTT. This chain connects TRBV20-1 to TRBJ1-1; 10 bases fit TRBD1. The V gene's germline CDR1 is DFQATT and CDR2 SNEGSKA (reference sequence). The CDR3 is 14 residues long. With 0 bases clipped from V and 6 bases from J, the junction kept 4 bases outside the gene matches.

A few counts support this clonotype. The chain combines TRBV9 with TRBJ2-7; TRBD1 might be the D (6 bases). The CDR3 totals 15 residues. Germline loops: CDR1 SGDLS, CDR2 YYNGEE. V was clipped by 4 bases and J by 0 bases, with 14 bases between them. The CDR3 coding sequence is TGTGCCAGCAGCTCCACCCCGGACAGCTCCTACGAGCAGTACTTC. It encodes CASSSTPDSSYEQYF. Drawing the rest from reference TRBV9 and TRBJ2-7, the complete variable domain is DSGVTQTPKHLITATGQRVTLRCSPRSGDLSVYWYQQSLDQGLQFLIQYYNGEERAKGNILERFSAQQFPDLHSELNLSSLELGDSALYFCASSSTPDSSYEQYFGPGTRLTVT.

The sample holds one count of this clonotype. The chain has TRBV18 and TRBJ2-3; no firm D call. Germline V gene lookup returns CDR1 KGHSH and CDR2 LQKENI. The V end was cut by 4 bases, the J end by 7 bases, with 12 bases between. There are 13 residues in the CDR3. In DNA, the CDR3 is TGTGCCAGCTCACACCCTTTAACCTATACGCAGTATTTT. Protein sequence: CASSHPLTYTQYF.

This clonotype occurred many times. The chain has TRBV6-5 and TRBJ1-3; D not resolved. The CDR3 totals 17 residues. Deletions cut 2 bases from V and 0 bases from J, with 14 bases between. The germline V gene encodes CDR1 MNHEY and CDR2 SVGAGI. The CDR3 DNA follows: TGTGCCAGCAGTTACCAAGACGGACGGATCTCTGGAAACACCATATATTTT. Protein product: CASSYQDGRISGNTIYF.

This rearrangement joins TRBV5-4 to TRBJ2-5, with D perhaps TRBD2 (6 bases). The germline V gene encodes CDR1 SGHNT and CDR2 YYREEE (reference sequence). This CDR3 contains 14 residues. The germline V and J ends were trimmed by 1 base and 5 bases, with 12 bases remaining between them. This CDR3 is CASSLNFREETQYF. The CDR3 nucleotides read TGTGCCAGCAGCTTGAACTTTCGGGAGGAGACCCAGTACTTC.

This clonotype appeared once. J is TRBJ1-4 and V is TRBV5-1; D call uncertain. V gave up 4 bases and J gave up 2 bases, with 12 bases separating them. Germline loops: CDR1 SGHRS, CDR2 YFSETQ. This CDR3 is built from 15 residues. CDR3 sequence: CASSLAGQTNEKLFF. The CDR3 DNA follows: TGCGCCAGCAGCCTCGCCGGGCAGACTAATGAAAAACTGTTTTTT.

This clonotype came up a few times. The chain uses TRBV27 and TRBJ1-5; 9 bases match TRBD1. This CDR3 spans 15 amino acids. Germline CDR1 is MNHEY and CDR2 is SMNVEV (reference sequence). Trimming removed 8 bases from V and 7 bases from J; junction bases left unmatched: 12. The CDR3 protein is CASQPGTGNFQPQHF. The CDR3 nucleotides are TGTGCCAGCCAACCCGGGACAGGGAATTTCCAGCCCCAGCATTTT.

The CDR3 region has the DNA TGTGCCAGCTCACCAATCCCAGGGAACTCACCCCTCCACTTT. As protein: CASSPIPGNSPLHF. The genes are TRBV18 and TRBJ1-6, with D possibly TRBD1 on 5 matching bases. CDR3 length equals 14 residues. Trimming pared 2 bases from V and 10 bases from J, leaving 12 bases between. Looked up from germline, CDR1 is KGHSH and CDR2 is LQKENI.

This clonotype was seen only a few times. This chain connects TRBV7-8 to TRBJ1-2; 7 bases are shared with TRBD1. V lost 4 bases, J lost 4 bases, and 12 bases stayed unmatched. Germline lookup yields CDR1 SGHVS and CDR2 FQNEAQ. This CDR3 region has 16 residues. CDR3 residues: CASSYVLRQGGYGYTF. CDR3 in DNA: TGTGCCAGCAGCTACGTACTTAGACAGGGAGGCTATGGCTACACCTTC.